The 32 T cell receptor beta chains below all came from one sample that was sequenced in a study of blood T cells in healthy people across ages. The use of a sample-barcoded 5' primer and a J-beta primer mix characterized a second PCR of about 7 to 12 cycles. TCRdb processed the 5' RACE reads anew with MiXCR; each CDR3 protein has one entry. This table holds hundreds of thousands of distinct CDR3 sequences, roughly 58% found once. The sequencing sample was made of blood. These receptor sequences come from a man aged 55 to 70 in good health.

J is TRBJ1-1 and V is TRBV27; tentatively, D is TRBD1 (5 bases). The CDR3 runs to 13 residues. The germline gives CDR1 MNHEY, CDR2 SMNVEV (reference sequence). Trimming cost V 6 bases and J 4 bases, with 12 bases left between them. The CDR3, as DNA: TGTGCCAGCAGGTGGGGCGGGAGCACTGAAGCTTTCTTT. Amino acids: CASRWGGSTEAFF.

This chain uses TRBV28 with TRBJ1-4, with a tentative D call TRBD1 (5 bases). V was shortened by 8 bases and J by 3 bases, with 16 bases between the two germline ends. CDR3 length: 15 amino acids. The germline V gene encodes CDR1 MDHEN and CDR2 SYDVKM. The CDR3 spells CASLVRGAANEKLFF. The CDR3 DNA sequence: TGTGCCAGCCTCGTAAGGGGAGCGGCTAATGAAAAACTGTTTTTT.

CDR3 in amino acids: CASSYQGDNSPLHF. Here the CDR3 DNA reads TGTGCCAGCAGTTATCAGGGGGATAATTCACCCCTCCACTTT. The V call is TRBV6-6, the J call TRBJ1-6; TRBD1 aligns across 7 bases. Per germline, CDR1 MNHNY and CDR2 SVGAGI (reference sequence). J lost 5 bases, V lost 3 bases, and 1 base had no gene match. The CDR3 totals 14 residues.

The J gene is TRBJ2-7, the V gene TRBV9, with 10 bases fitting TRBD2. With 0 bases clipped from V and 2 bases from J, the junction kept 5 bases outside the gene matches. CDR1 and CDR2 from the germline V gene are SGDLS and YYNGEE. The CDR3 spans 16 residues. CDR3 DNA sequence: TGTGCCAGCAGCGTAGGCCTAGCGGGGGAAACCTACGAGCAGTACTTC. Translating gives CASSVGLAGETYEQYF.

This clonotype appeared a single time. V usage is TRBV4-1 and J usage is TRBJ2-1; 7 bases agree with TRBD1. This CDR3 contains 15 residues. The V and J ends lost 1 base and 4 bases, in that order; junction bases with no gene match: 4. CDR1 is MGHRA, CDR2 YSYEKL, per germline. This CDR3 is CASSQGGQSYNEQFF. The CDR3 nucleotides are TGCGCCAGCAGCCAAGGGGGACAGTCATACAATGAGCAGTTCTTC.

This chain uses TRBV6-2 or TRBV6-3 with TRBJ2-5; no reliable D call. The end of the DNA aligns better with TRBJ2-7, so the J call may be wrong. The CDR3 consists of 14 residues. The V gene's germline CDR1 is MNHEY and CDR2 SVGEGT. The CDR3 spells CASSSQPSPSEQYF. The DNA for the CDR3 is TGTGCCAGCAGCTCCCAACCGTCCCCCAGCGAGCAGTACTTC.

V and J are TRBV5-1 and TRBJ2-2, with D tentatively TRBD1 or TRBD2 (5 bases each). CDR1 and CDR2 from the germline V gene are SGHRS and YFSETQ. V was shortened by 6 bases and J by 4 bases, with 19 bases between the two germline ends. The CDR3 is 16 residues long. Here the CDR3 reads CASIATGTWGTGELFF. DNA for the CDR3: TGCGCCAGCATCGCTACCGGGACCTGGGGCACCGGGGAGCTGTTTTTT.

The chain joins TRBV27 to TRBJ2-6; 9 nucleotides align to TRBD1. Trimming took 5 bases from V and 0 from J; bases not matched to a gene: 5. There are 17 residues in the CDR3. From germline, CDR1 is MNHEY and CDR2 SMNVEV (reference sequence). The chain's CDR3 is CASSPGQGFSGANVLTF. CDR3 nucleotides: TGTGCCAGCAGTCCGGGACAGGGTTTCTCTGGGGCCAACGTCCTGACTTTC.

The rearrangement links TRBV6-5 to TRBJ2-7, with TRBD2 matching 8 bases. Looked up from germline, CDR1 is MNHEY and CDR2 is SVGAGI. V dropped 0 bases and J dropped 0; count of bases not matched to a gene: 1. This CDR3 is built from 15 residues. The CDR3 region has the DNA TGTGCCAGCAGTTACTCACGGGGGGGCTCCTACGAGCAGTACTTC. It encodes CASSYSRGGSYEQYF.

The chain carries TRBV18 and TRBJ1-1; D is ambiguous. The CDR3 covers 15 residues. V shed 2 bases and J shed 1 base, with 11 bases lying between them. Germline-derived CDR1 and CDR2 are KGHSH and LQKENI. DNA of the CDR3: TGTGCCAGCTCACCAAGCCGGGCCCCGAACACTGAAGCTTTCTTT. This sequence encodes CASSPSRAPNTEAFF. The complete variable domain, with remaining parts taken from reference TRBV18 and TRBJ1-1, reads NAGVMQNPRHLVRRRGQEARLRCSPMKGHSHVYWYRQLPEEGLKFMVYLQKENIIDESGMPKERFSAEFPKEGPSILRIQQVVRGDSAAYFCASSPSRAPNTEAFFGQGTRLTVV.

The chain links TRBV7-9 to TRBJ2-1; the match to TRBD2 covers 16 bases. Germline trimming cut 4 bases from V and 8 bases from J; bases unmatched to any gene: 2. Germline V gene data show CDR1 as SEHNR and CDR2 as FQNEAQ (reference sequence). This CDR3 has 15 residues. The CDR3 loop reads CASSYGTSGRDEQFF. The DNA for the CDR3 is TGTGCCAGCAGCTACGGGACTAGCGGGAGGGATGAGCAGTTCTTC.

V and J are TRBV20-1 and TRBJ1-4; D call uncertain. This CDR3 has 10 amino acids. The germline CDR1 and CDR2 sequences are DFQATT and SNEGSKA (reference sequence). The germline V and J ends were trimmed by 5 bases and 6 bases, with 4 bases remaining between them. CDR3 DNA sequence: TGCAGTGCTGGGGATGAAAAACTGTTTTTT. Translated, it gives CSAGDEKLFF.

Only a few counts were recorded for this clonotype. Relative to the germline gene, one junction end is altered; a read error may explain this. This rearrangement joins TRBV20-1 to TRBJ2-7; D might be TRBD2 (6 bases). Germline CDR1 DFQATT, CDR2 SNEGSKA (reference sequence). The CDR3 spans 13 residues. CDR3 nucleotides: TGCGGTGCTAGCGACGGCCCCAAGGACGAGCAGTACTTC. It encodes CGASDGPKDEQYF.

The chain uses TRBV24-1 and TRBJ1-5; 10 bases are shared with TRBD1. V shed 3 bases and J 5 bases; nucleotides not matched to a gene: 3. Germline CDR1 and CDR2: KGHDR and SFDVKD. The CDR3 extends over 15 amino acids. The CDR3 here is CATSDRDRGDQPQHF. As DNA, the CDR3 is TGTGCCACCAGTGATCGGGACAGGGGAGATCAGCCCCAGCATTTT.

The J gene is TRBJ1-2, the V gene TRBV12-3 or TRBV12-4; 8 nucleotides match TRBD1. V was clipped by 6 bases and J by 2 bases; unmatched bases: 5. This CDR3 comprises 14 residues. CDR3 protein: CASRRQGINYGYTF. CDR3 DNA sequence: TGTGCCAGCAGGAGACAGGGGATAAACTATGGCTACACCTTC.

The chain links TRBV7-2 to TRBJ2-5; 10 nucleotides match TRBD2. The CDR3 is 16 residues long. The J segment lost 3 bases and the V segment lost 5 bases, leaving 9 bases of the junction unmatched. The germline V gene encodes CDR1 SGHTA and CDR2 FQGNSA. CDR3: CASSRERGGFEETQYF. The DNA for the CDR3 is TGTGCCAGCAGCCGTGAGCGGGGGGGATTCGAAGAGACCCAGTACTTC.

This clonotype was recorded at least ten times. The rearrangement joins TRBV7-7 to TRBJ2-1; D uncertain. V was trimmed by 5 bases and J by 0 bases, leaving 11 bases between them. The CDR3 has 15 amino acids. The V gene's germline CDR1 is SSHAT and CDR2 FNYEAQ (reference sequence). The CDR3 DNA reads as TGTGCCAGCAGCCCGGTGGATGGCTCCTACAATGAGCAGTTCTTC. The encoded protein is CASSPVDGSYNEQFF.

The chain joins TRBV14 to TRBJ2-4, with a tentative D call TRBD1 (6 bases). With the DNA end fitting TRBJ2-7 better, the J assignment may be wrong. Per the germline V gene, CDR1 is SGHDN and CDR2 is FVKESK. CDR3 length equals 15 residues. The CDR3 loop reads CASSQVADRVYEQYF. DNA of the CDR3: TGTGCCAGCAGCCAAGTTGCGGACAGAGTCTACGAGCAGTACTTC.

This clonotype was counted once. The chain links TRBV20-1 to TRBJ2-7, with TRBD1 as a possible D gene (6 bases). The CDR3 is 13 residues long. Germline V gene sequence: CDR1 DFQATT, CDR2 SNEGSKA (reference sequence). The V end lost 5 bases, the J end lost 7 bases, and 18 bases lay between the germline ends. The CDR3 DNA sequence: TGCAGTGCTTCCCCTACAGGGTTCAATGAGCAGTACTTC. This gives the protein CSASPTGFNEQYF.

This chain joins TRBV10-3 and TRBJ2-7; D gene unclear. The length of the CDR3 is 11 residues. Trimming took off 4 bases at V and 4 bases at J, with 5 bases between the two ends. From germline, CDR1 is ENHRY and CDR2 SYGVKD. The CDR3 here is CAISGDYEQYF. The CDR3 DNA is TGTGCCATCAGTGGGGATTACGAGCAGTACTTC.

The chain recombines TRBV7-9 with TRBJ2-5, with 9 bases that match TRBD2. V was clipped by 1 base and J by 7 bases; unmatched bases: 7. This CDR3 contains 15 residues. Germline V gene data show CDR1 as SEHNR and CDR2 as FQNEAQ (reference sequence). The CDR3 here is CASSLGRGGPGTQYF. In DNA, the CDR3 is TGTGCCAGCAGCTTAGGGCGGGGGGGTCCAGGGACCCAGTACTTC. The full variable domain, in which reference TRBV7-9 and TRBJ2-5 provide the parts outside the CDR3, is DTGVSQNPRHKITKRGQNVTFRCDPISEHNRLYWYRQTLGQGPEFLTYFQNEAQLEKSRLLSDRFSAERPKGSFSTLEIQRTEQGDSAMYLCASSLGRGGPGTQYFGPGTRLLVL.

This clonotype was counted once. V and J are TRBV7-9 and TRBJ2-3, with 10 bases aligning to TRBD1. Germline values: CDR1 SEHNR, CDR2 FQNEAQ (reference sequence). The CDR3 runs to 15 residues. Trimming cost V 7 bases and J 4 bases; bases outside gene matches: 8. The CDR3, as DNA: TGTGCCAGCACCCCGACAGGGGGCTTCTCAGATACGCAGTATTTT. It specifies CASTPTGGFSDTQYF.

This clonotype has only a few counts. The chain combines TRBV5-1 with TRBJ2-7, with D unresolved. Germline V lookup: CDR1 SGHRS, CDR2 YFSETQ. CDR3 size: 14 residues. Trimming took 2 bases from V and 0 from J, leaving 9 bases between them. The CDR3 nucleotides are TGCGCCAGCAGCTTACTGGCAGTCTCCTACGAGCAGTACTTC. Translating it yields CASSLLAVSYEQYF.

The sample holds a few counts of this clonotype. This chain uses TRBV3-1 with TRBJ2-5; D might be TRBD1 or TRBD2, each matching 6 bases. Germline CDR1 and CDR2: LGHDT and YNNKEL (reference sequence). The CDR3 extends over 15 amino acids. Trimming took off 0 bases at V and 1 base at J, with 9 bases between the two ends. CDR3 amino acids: CASSQERGRQETQYF. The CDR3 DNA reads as TGTGCCAGCAGCCAAGAACGGGGGCGCCAAGAGACCCAGTACTTC.

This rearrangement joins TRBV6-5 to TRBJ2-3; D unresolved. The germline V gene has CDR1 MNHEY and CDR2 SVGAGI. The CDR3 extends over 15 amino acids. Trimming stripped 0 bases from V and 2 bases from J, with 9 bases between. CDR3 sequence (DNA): TGTGCCAGCAGTTACTCGTCACCCCTCACAGATACGCAGTATTTT. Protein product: CASSYSSPLTDTQYF.

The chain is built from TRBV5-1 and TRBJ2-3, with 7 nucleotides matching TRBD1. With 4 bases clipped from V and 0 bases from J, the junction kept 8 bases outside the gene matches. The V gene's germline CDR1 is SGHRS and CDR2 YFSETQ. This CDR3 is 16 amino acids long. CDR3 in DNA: TGCGCCAGCAGCCTTGGTGGGGACAGCAGCACAGATACGCAGTATTTT. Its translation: CASSLGGDSSTDTQYF.

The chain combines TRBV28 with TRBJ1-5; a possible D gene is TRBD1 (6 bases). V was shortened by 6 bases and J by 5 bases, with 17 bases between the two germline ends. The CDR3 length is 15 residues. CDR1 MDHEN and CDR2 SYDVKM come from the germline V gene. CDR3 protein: CASSGAGSGDQPQHF. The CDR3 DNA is TGTGCCAGCAGCGGAGCGGGATCAGGGGATCAGCCCCAGCATTTT.

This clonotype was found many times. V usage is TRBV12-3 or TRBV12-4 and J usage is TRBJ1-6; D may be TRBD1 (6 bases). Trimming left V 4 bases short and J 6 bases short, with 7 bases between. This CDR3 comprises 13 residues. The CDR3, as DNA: TGTGCCAGCAGTTCACAGGGTAATTCACCCCTCCACTTT. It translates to CASSSQGNSPLHF.

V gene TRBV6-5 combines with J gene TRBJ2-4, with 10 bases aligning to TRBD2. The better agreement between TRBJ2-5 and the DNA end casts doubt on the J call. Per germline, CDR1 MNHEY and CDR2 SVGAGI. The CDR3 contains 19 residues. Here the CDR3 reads CASSYPTSGSLGLEETQYF. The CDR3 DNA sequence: TGTGCCAGCAGTTACCCGACTAGCGGGTCCCTGGGCCTCGAAGAGACCCAGTACTTC.

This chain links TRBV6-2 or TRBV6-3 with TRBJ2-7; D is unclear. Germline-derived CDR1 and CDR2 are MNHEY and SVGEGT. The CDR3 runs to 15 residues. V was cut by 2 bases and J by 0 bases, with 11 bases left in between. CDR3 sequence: CASSYPPRSSYEQYF. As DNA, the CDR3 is TGTGCCAGCAGTTACCCGCCGAGGAGCTCCTACGAGCAGTACTTC.

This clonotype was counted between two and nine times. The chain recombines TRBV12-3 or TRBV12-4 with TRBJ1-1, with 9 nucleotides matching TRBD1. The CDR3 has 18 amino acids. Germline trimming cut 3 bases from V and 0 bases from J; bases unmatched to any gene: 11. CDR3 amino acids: CASSFIIRDRVMNTEAFF. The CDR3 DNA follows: TGTGCCAGCAGTTTTATAATCCGGGACAGGGTCATGAACACTGAAGCTTTCTTT.

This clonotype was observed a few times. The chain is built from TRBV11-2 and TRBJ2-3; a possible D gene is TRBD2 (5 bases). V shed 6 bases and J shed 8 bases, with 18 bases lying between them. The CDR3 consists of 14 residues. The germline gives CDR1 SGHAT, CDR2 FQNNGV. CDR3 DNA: TGTGCCAGCAGGAGATCGCTAGCCTCTGGTACGCAGTATTTT. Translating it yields CASRRSLASGTQYF. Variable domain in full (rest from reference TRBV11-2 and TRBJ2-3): EAGVAQSPRYKIIEKRQSVAFWCNPISGHATLYWYQQILGQGPKLLIQFQNNGVVDDSQLPKDRFSAERLKGVDSTLKIQPAKLEDSAVYLCASRRSLASGTQYFGPGTRLTVL.